This T cell receptor (beta chain) was captured by sequencing in a study of monozygotic twins with inflammatory bowel disease. About 3.5 ug of total RNA went into each TCR library. TCRalpha along with TCRbeta cDNA was subjected to two nested PCRs lasting 16 and 9 cycles. TCRdb reprocessed the 5' RACE reads and reports one entry per CDR3 protein, with no DNA. This sample's table has over 120,000 distinct CDR3 sequences. The specimen sequenced was blood. This receptor was identified in a human donor with ulcerative colitis or Crohn's disease, or a healthy co-twin of an affected twin (not recorded which).

This CDR3 reads CASSFGTGEGNQPQHF. The V and J genes are TRBV7-8 and TRBJ1-5; TCRdb's assignment of TRBD1 cannot be checked, as there is no DNA. Germline-derived CDR1 and CDR2 are SGHVS and FQNEAQ. This CDR3 spans 16 amino acids.